The clone carrying this T cell receptor (beta chain) was detected ten times or more. Its antigen is unknown. The data stem from a study of T cells after posttransplantation cyclophosphamide. Study results and caveats: Later post-transplant blood repertoires were often dominated by donor CD8+ memory clones. Recipient CMV seropositivity and CMV reactivation strongly tracked TRB clonality. Tissue-infiltrating T cells from skin or gut overlapped little with blood T cells.

Produced via immunoSEQ multiplex PCR; TCRdb's table is partial and in-frame only. Listed here are about 33,000 clones without any singletons, the top ten holding 1% to 1.5%. The CDR3 extends over 15 amino acids. V was cut by 0 bases and J by 3 bases, with 9 bases left in between. Germline CDR1 reads LGHNA; CDR2 reads YSLEER. The sequenced material came from PBMCs. This sequence was found in a girl aged 10-17 years in good health, CMV-negative, and a related stem cell transplant donor. This chain links TRBV4-3 with TRBJ2-1; D uncertain. CDR3 bases: TGCGCCAGCAGCCAAGAAACCACAATCTACAATGAGCAGTTCTTC. It encodes CASSQETTIYNEQFF.